These 25 T cell receptor beta chains originate from one sample sequenced in a study of blood T cell repertoires in COVID-19. Repertoires were generated with immunoSEQ multiplex PCR, while TCRdb's copy carries only in-frame clones and drops some. The repertoire includes 100,000 to 110,000 clones, 70% to 90% of them detected once, and roughly 4.7% sits in the top ten. Sequenced: peripheral blood. Every receptor here comes from a human donor in a cohort sampled during active COVID-19.

J is TRBJ1-5 and V is TRBV6-5; D ambiguous. Germline V gene data show CDR1 as MNHEY and CDR2 as SVGAGI. The CDR3 runs 13 residues. V lost 7 bases and J lost 6, with 13 bases in between. The CDR3 sequence is CASTQRGGQPQHF. The CDR3, as DNA: TGTGCCAGCACTCAACGAGGCGGTCAGCCCCAGCATTTT.

J is TRBJ1-1 and V is TRBV7-2; the D is unclear. Germline-derived CDR1 and CDR2 are SGHTA and FQGNSA. This CDR3 has 13 amino acids. The V end was cut by 5 bases, the J end by 10 bases, with 17 bases between. The CDR3 loop reads CASSRRRGSAAFF. The DNA of the CDR3 is TGTGCCAGCAGCCGACGTCGCGGGTCCGCAGCTTTCTTT. The whole variable domain, filled in from reference TRBV7-2 and TRBJ1-1, reads GAGVSQSPSNKVTEKGKDVELRCDPISGHTALYWYRQSLGQGLEFLIYFQGNSAPDKSGLPSDRFSAERTGGSVSTLTIQRTQQEDSAVYLCASSRRRGSAAFFGQGTRLTVV.

This chain joins TRBV27 and TRBJ2-7; TRBD2 aligns across 8 bases. With V trimmed by 4 bases and J by 3 bases, 11 bases remained unmatched. Germline CDR1 and CDR2: MNHEY and SMNVEV (reference sequence). CDR3 size: 16 residues. The CDR3 bases are TGTGCCAGCAGTTCAGCGGGAGCGGGATCAGGCTACGAGCAGTACTTC. It is translated as CASSSAGAGSGYEQYF.

V gene TRBV7-2 combines with J gene TRBJ2-3, with TRBD1 identical over 9 bases. CDR1 and CDR2 from the germline V gene are SGHTA and FQGNSA. This CDR3 is built from 14 residues. V was clipped by 4 bases and J by 1 base; unmatched bases: 0. The CDR3 DNA reads as TGTGCCAGCAGCTGGGACAGGGGCACAGATACGCAGTATTTT. It is translated as CASSWDRGTDTQYF.

Regarding this clone: The sample holds other DNA sequences that translate to the same CDR3. The chain carries TRBV5-4 and TRBJ2-7, with D possibly matching TRBD1 (5 bases). Germline assignment: CDR1 SGHNT and CDR2 YYREEE (reference sequence). CDR3 length: 15 amino acids. Trimming cost V 4 bases and J 7 bases, with 21 bases left between them. The CDR3 sequence is CASSVATVGDNEQYF. The CDR3 nucleotides are TGTGCCAGCAGCGTGGCCACCGTAGGGGATAATGAGCAGTACTTC. Using reference TRBV5-4 and TRBJ2-7 for the parts outside the CDR3, the full variable domain is ETGVTQSPTHLIKTRGQQVTLRCSSQSGHNTVSWYQQALGQGPQFIFQYYREEENGRGNFPPRFSGLQFPNYSSELNVNALELDDSALYLCASSVATVGDNEQYFGPGTRLTVT.

CDR3 region: CASSSGLSLEQYF. CDR3 sequence (DNA): TGCGCCAGCAGCTCGGGACTATCCCTCGAGCAGTACTTC. The J gene is TRBJ2-7, the V gene TRBV5-1; 7 nucleotides align to TRBD2. J gave up 6 bases and V 3 bases, and 6 bases lay outside the gene matches. The germline gives CDR1 SGHRS, CDR2 YFSETQ. The CDR3 extends over 13 amino acids.

V gene TRBV19 combines with J gene TRBJ2-2; 11 positions agree with TRBD2. The germline V gene encodes CDR1 LNHDA and CDR2 SQIVND (reference sequence). The CDR3 is 17 residues long. V was clipped by 2 bases and J by 0 bases; unmatched bases: 2. Written as DNA, the CDR3 is TGTGCCAGTAGTATATTGACTAGCGGGGCGAACACCGGGGAGCTGTTTTTT. Its translation: CASSILTSGANTGELFF. Full variable domain (outside the CDR3, taken from reference TRBV19 and TRBJ2-2): DGGITQSPKYLFRKEGQNVTLSCEQNLNHDAMYWYRQDPGQGLRLIYYSQIVNDFQKGDIAEGYSVSREKKESFPLTVTSAQKNPTAFYLCASSILTSGANTGELFFGEGSRLTVL.

This rearrangement joins TRBV5-1 to TRBJ2-1; D possibly corresponds to TRBD2 (5 bases). CDR1 is SGHRS and CDR2 is YFSETQ in the germline V gene. V lost 3 bases and J lost 6, with 10 bases in between. This CDR3 comprises 13 residues. The CDR3 protein is CASSYGLSNEQFF. DNA of the CDR3: TGCGCCAGCAGCTATGGACTTTCCAATGAGCAGTTCTTC.

This chain uses TRBV7-9 with TRBJ2-1, with D perhaps TRBD2 (5 bases). Trimming left V 0 bases short and J 10 bases short, with 16 bases between. CDR1 SEHNR and CDR2 FQNEAQ come from the germline V gene (reference sequence). The CDR3 has 15 residues. The CDR3 nucleotides are TGTGCCAGCAGCTTAGCGATGGGAGCCCCCCCCGAGCAGTTCTTC. Its protein is CASSLAMGAPPEQFF.

This chain connects TRBV27 to TRBJ1-4; D gene uncertain. Germline lookup yields CDR1 MNHEY and CDR2 SMNVEV (reference sequence). CDR3 length equals 14 residues. With 5 bases removed from V and 6 bases from J, the gap between germline ends came to 13 bases. The CDR3: CASSRDGWDEKLFF. The CDR3 DNA reads as TGTGCCAGCAGTCGTGACGGGTGGGATGAAAAACTGTTTTTT.

This chain uses TRBV18 with TRBJ1-1; D ambiguous. V was cut by 5 bases and J by 4 bases, with 14 bases left in between. The CDR3 totals 14 residues. Germline V gene sequence: CDR1 KGHSH, CDR2 LQKENI. This CDR3 is CASSSPGGGTEAFF. In DNA, the CDR3 is TGTGCCAGCTCATCCCCCGGTGGAGGCACTGAAGCTTTCTTT.

V is TRBV7-8 and J is TRBJ2-2; 8 bases line up with TRBD2. Trimming removed 2 bases from V and 5 bases from J; junction bases left unmatched: 13. The length of the CDR3 is 18 residues. Germline CDR1 reads SGHVS; CDR2 reads FQNEAQ. The chain's CDR3 is CASSLTREGVQRTGELFF. The DNA of the CDR3 is TGTGCCAGCAGCTTAACACGGGAGGGCGTGCAACGGACCGGGGAGCTGTTTTTT.

This chain links TRBV6-1 with TRBJ1-4; the match to TRBD1 covers 7 bases. V trimming: 3 bases; J trimming: 3 bases; junction bases outside the gene matches: 1. Germline values: CDR1 MNHNS, CDR2 SASEGT. CDR3 size: 14 residues. This CDR3 reads CASSEGTANEKLFF. The CDR3 coding sequence is TGTGCCAGCAGTGAGGGGACAGCTAATGAAAAACTGTTTTTT.

The V gene is TRBV7-9, the J gene TRBJ2-7; 9 positions agree with TRBD1. Germline assignment: CDR1 SEHNR and CDR2 FQNEAQ (reference sequence). After removal of 5 bases from V and 4 bases from J, the junction contained 6 bases not matched to a gene. This CDR3 has 14 amino acids. CDR3 DNA sequence: TGTGCCAGCAGCCCCGGGACAGGGAGGTACGAGCAGTACTTC. Translation gives CASSPGTGRYEQYF.

The chain uses TRBV5-1 and TRBJ2-5; 10 bases align to TRBD1. The CDR3 sequence is 15 residues long. V trimming: 4 bases; J trimming: 5 bases; junction bases outside the gene matches: 8. The V gene's germline CDR1 is SGHRS and CDR2 YFSETQ. CDR3 DNA: TGCGCCAGCAGCCCGGGACAGGGGCTGCAGGAGACCCAGTACTTC. Translation: CASSPGQGLQETQYF.

The chain couples TRBV19 to TRBJ2-1, with TRBD1 identical over 9 bases. Trimming at V came to 4 bases and at J to 7 bases, leaving 14 bases not matched to a gene. The CDR3 is 17 residues long. CDR1 is LNHDA and CDR2 is SQIVND in the germline V gene (reference sequence). The CDR3, as DNA: TGTGCCAGTAGTAAATCCCCCGGGACAGGGAGTCTAAATGAGCAGTTCTTC. Translation: CASSKSPGTGSLNEQFF. Filled out from reference TRBV19 and TRBJ2-1, the complete variable domain reads DGGITQSPKYLFRKEGQNVTLSCEQNLNHDAMYWYRQDPGQGLRLIYYSQIVNDFQKGDIAEGYSVSREKKESFPLTVTSAQKNPTAFYLCASSKSPGTGSLNEQFFGPGTRLTVL.

This chain uses TRBV2 with TRBJ2-7; 13 bases match TRBD2. Trimming took 6 bases from V and 0 from J; bases not matched to a gene: 8. Germline values: CDR1 SNHLY, CDR2 FYNNEI. The CDR3 is 17 amino acids. CDR3 sequence: CASSRGLAGPSSYEQYF. The CDR3 region has the DNA TGTGCCAGCAGCCGGGGACTAGCGGGGCCTAGCTCCTACGAGCAGTACTTC.

This sequence joins TRBV6-5 and TRBJ2-5, with 7 positions matching TRBD2. The J segment lost 5 bases and the V segment lost 0 bases, leaving 3 bases of the junction unmatched. CDR3 length equals 14 residues. The germline CDR1 and CDR2 sequences are MNHEY and SVGAGI. The CDR3 loop is CASSYSGGWETQYF. In DNA form, the CDR3 reads TGTGCCAGCAGTTACTCGGGGGGGTGGGAGACCCAGTACTTC.

This clone has just a few counts. The chain carries TRBV2 and TRBJ1-1, with TRBD1 identical over 7 bases. Trimming cost V 6 bases and J 3 bases; bases outside gene matches: 13. Germline V lookup: CDR1 SNHLY, CDR2 FYNNEI. This CDR3 is built from 16 residues. CDR3 DNA sequence: TGTGCCAGCAGCCACTCCCCGGGCCAGGGGGACACTGAAGCTTTCTTT. Its protein product is CASSHSPGQGDTEAFF.

This chain connects TRBV7-9 to TRBJ1-2; D gene ambiguous. The CDR3 spans 14 residues. V lost 3 bases to trimming and J lost 4 bases, with 12 bases between them. CDR1 SEHNR and CDR2 FQNEAQ come from the germline V gene (reference sequence). The CDR3 DNA sequence: TGTGCCAGCAGCTTTCCAGACCCAGGCTATGGCTACACCTTC. Translating gives CASSFPDPGYGYTF.

The rearrangement links TRBV29-1 to TRBJ2-5; TRBD2 aligns across 10 bases. Looked up from germline, CDR1 is SQVTM and CDR2 is ANQGSEA. V was pared by 6 bases and J by 5 bases, with 9 bases of the junction left unmatched. This CDR3 region has 14 residues. In nucleotides, the CDR3 is TGCAGCGTCGCATTGAGTAGCGGGAGGGAGACCCAGTACTTC. Translation: CSVALSSGRETQYF. Full variable domain (missing parts from reference TRBV29-1 and TRBJ2-5): SAVISQKPSRDICQRGTSLTIQCQVDSQVTMMFWYRQQPGQSLTLIATANQGSEATYESGFVIDKFPISRPNLTFSTLTVSNMSPEDSSIYLCSVALSSGRETQYFGPGTRLLVL.

With regard to this clone: The sample contains more than one DNA sequence encoding this CDR3. The chain couples TRBV5-1 to TRBJ2-7; D gene unclear. The ends were cut back, 0 bases at V and 3 bases at J, with 10 bases in the middle. Germline loops: CDR1 SGHRS, CDR2 YFSETQ. CDR3 length equals 14 residues. CDR3: CASSLDRGSYEQYF. The CDR3 DNA reads TGCGCCAGCAGCTTGGATCGCGGTAGCTACGAGCAGTACTTC.

The genes are TRBV7-8 and TRBJ2-3; TRBD2 is a possible D gene (5 bases). Germline CDR1 SGHVS, CDR2 FQNEAQ. There are 15 residues in the CDR3. V lost 6 bases and J lost 2, with 15 bases in between. The CDR3 coding sequence is TGTGCCAGCAGGGGCGAGGTGGGAGTCACAGATACGCAGTATTTT. Protein: CASRGEVGVTDTQYF.

The chain recombines TRBV2 with TRBJ2-1, with 12 bases matching TRBD2. Germline V gene sequence: CDR1 SNHLY, CDR2 FYNNEI. There are 15 residues in the CDR3. The junction had 6 bases not matched to a gene; V was cut back by 0 bases and J by 12 bases. The CDR3 sequence: CASSEAPTSGRRQFF. The DNA of the CDR3 is TGTGCCAGCAGTGAAGCCCCGACTAGCGGGAGACGGCAGTTCTTC.

The chain carries TRBV3-1 (or the pseudogene TRBV3-2) and TRBJ1-1, with D perhaps TRBD1 (6 bases). The CDR3 loop spans 14 amino acids. V gave up 3 bases and J gave up 6 bases, with 14 bases separating them. Germline V gene data show CDR1 as LGHDT and CDR2 as YNNKEL (reference sequence). CDR3 protein: CASSQTGPVPEAFF. The DNA for the CDR3 is TGTGCCAGCAGCCAGACAGGCCCCGTCCCTGAAGCTTTCTTT.